This T cell receptor (beta chain) appears in the sequencing data of a study of control samples from healthy donors and cancer patients. TCRdb keeps only in-frame clones here, not all; method: immunoSEQ multiplex PCR. The sample carries under 65,000 clones, 80% to 95% recorded once. CDR1 SGHVS and CDR2 FNYEAQ come from the germline V gene. Deletions cut 1 base from V and 2 bases from J, with 16 bases between. This CDR3 comprises 17 residues. V and J are TRBV7-6 and TRBJ2-3; weak D call: TRBD1 (5 bases). Sequenced material: PBMCs. The TCR originated in a man aged 25 to 45 with colorectal cancer. The CDR3 bases are TGTGCCAGCAGCTTAGGAGGCAGGGCGTGGGACACAGATACGCAGTATTTT. It encodes CASSLGGRAWDTDTQYF.